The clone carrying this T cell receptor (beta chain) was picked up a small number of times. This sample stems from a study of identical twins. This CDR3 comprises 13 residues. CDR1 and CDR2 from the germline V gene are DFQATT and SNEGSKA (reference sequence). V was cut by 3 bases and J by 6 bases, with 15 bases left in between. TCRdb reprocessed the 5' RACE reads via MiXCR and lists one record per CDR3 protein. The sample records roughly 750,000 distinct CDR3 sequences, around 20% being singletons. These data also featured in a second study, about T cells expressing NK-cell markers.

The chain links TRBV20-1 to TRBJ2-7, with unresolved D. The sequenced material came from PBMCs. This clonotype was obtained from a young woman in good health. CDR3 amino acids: CSASLRSVAEQYF. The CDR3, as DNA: TGCAGTGCTAGTCTCAGGTCGGTTGCCGAGCAGTACTTC.